The clone carrying this T cell receptor (beta chain) was seen a few times. This entry comes from a study of blood T cell repertoires in COVID-19. At the level of the study: Researchers got acute and convalescent COVID-19 samples from the United States, Italy and Spain.

This CDR3 is built from 15 residues. Germline V gene data show CDR1 as MNHEY and CDR2 as SMNVEV (reference sequence). V shed 6 bases, J shed 7 bases, and the junction held 10 bases outside the gene matches. Authors' analysis steps: For nucleated cells, counts were estimated from reference gene primer amplification. TCRdb's table, derived via immunoSEQ multiplex PCR, lists solely in-frame clones and lacks some. D and trimming were read from the DNA, whereas the V and J calls and clone size are those reported in that table. Among a few hundred thousand clones listed, 90% were seen once. J is TRBJ1-5 and V is TRBV27; 9 nucleotides line up with TRBD1. Sequencing used peripheral blood. This TCR was recovered from a woman in her sixties or seventies with COVID-19, enrolled during active disease. DNA for the CDR3: TGTGCCAGCAGCCTAGTGGGACAGGGTATGCAGCCCCAGCATTTT. Its protein is CASSLVGQGMQPQHF.